These 6 T cell receptor beta chains originate from one sample sequenced in a study of blood T cell repertoires in COVID-19. Method: immunoSEQ multiplex PCR; TCRdb's copy keeps in-frame clones and lacks some. The table has 150,000 to 200,000 clones, roughly four fifths seen once. Sequencing was carried out using peripheral blood. The receptors derive from a woman aged 70 to 79 with COVID-19, enrolled during active disease.

CDR3 region: CASSPLTGINQPQHF. DNA for the CDR3: TGTGCCAGCAGCCCTTTGACAGGAATAAATCAGCCCCAGCATTTT. This chain links TRBV2 with TRBJ1-5; weak D call: TRBD1 (6 bases). V was trimmed by 6 bases and J by 4 bases, leaving 16 bases between them. The CDR3 is 15 residues long. Germline V gives CDR1 SNHLY, CDR2 FYNNEI.

The gene calls are TRBV5-1 and TRBJ2-2, with 9 nucleotides matching TRBD2. The ends lost 1 base at V and 5 bases at J; junction bases unmatched: 9. Germline V lookup: CDR1 SGHRS, CDR2 YFSETQ. The CDR3 sequence is 17 residues long. The CDR3 reads CASSLFSGLAPTGELFF. The CDR3 coding sequence is TGCGCCAGCAGCTTGTTTTCAGGACTAGCGCCGACCGGGGAGCTGTTTTTT.

The gene calls are TRBV7-2 and TRBJ2-5; a weak D match, TRBD1 (5 bases). The V end was cut by 8 bases, the J end by 4 bases, with 8 bases between. The CDR3 totals 11 residues. Germline values: CDR1 SGHTA, CDR2 FQGNSA. CDR3 loop: CASGQGETQYF. DNA for the CDR3: TGTGCCAGCGGGCAGGGAGAGACCCAGTACTTC. Variable domain in full (rest from reference TRBV7-2 and TRBJ2-5): GAGVSQSPSNKVTEKGKDVELRCDPISGHTALYWYRQSLGQGLEFLIYFQGNSAPDKSGLPSDRFSAERTGGSVSTLTIQRTQQEDSAVYLCASGQGETQYFGPGTRLLVL.

The gene calls are TRBV5-1 and TRBJ2-2; 8 nucleotides match TRBD2. The V segment lost 4 bases and the J segment 1 base; nucleotides outside the gene matches: 3. Germline CDR1 is SGHRS and CDR2 is YFSETQ. CDR3 length equals 15 residues. The CDR3 nucleotides read TGCGCCAGCAGCACAACTAGCGGGAACACCGGGGAGCTGTTTTTT. Its translation: CASSTTSGNTGELFF. Using reference TRBV5-1 and TRBJ2-2 for the parts outside the CDR3, the full variable domain is KAGVTQTPRYLIKTRGQQVTLSCSPISGHRSVSWYQQTPGQGLQFLFEYFSETQRNKGNFPGRFSGRQFSNSRSEMNVSTLELGDSALYLCASSTTSGNTGELFFGEGSRLTVL.

This rearrangement joins TRBV3-1 (or the pseudogene TRBV3-2) to TRBJ2-1; a possible D gene is TRBD2 (5 bases). Deletions cut 0 bases from V and 9 bases from J, with 9 bases between. This CDR3 region has 13 residues. Germline-derived CDR1 and CDR2 are LGHDT and YNNKEL (reference sequence). The CDR3 DNA is TGTGCCAGCAGCCAAGAACTAGTCGGTGAGCAGTTCTTC. Translating gives CASSQELVGEQFF.

The V call is TRBV5-1, the J call TRBJ2-7; D is unresolved. V was trimmed by 0 bases and J by 6 bases, leaving 10 bases between them. The germline V gene has CDR1 SGHRS and CDR2 YFSETQ. This CDR3 is 13 amino acids long. This CDR3 is CASSLANSPEQYF. The CDR3 DNA reads TGCGCCAGCAGCTTGGCCAACTCCCCCGAGCAGTACTTC.